These T cell receptor beta chains were read from a single sample in a study of metastatic and nonmetastatic thyroid tumors. TCRdb ran MiXCR on the PCR reads. The sample consists of 15,000 to 17,000 clones, approximately 23% of them appearing once. Specimen: tumor tissue. These receptor sequences come from a female donor with papillary thyroid cancer or a benign thyroid nodule (not recorded which). Some clones in this sample may be carry-over from other donors' samples. Each CDR3 is given with its conserved first and last residue. A D gene is named only where the DNA matches it firmly. Only some rows state a clone size, as once, few, many or a class for expanded clones.

J	D	V	size	DNA	CDR3
TRBJ2-7	.	TRBV13	.	TGTGCCAGCAGCTTAGATCTCGACGAGCAGTACTTC	CASSLDLDEQYF
TRBJ1-4	TRBD1	TRBV5-6	many	TGTGCCAGCAGCTACCGGGACAGTGAAAAACTGTTTTTT	CASSYRDSEKLFF
TRBJ2-1	.	TRBV5-5	many	TGTGCCAGCAGCTTGGCTGGGCAAAATGAGCAGTTCTTC	CASSLAGQNEQFF
TRBJ2-7	.	TRBV11-2	.	TGTGCCAGCAGCCAGGGTTCGGCCGAGCAGTACTTC	CASSQGSAEQYF
TRBJ1-6	.	TRBV5-1	.	TGCGCCAGCAGCTTTGAGGCTCAGGGGACACCCCTCCACTTT	CASSFEAQGTPLHF
TRBJ2-5	.	TRBV20-1	.	TGCAGTGCTAGATCCATAATGGGGCAGGGAGTTAAGTCGGAGACCCAGTACTTC	CSARSIMGQGVKSETQYF
TRBJ1-1	.	TRBV19	few	TGTGCCAGCAGACACCTGAACACTGAAGCTTTCTTT	CASRHLNTEAFF
TRBJ2-5	.	TRBV27	.	TGTGCCAGCAAAACTTCGGGAGAAGAGACCCAGTACTTC	CASKTSGEETQYF
TRBJ1-1	.	TRBV11-2	.	TGTGCCAGCAGCTTAGCCAACACTGAAGCTTTCTTT	CASSLANTEAFF
TRBJ2-4	.	TRBV7-8	many	TGTGCCAGCAGCTTAGAGGGGGACGTGGCCAAAAACATTCAGTACTTC	CASSLEGDVAKNIQYF
TRBJ2-1	.	TRBV30	few	TGTGCCTGGGCACTGGACTACCGAGAGCAGTTCTTC	CAWALDYREQFF
TRBJ2-5	TRBD2	TRBV7-3	once	TGTGCCAGCAGCTTAGGAGCGGGAGGTATGGAGACCCAGTACTTC	CASSLGAGGMETQYF
TRBJ2-7	TRBD2	TRBV20-1	many	TGCAGTGCTCCAAAACTAGCGGTAGGCGGGGAGCAGTACTTC	CSAPKLAVGGEQYF
TRBJ2-2	TRBD2	TRBV6-4	.	TGCGCCAGCAGTGACTCGACTAGCGGGACTGACACCGGGGAGCTGTTTTTT	CASSDSTSGTDTGELFF
TRBJ1-6	TRBD1	TRBV14	many	TGTGCCAGCAGCCAAGATTACAGGGGGTCACCCCTCCACTTT	CASSQDYRGSPLHF
TRBJ2-3	.	TRBV6-1	few	TGTGCCAGCAGTGAAACGCGGACGGGTCCTAGCACGGATACGCAGTATTTT	CASSETRTGPSTDTQYF
TRBJ2-2	TRBD2	TRBV9	.	TGTGCCAGCAGCGAGGGACTAGCGGGGGAGCACACCGGGGAGCTGTTTTTT	CASSEGLAGEHTGELFF
TRBJ2-7	TRBD1	TRBV28	many	TGTGCCAGCAGTATAGACTTCGGGACAGGGGCGAGGTACGAGCAGTACTTC	CASSIDFGTGARYEQYF
TRBJ1-3	.	TRBV30	.	TGTGCCTGGAGTCGGTACTCTGGAAACACCATATATTTT	CAWSRYSGNTIYF
TRBJ2-5	.	TRBV7-8	many	TGTGCCAGCAGTTTTTCCGTAGGGGCGGGGACCCAGTACTTC	CASSFSVGAGTQYF
TRBJ2-7	.	TRBV6-2/TRBV6-3	few	TGTGCCAGCAGTTACCGGCCTTCATCCTACGAGCAGTACTTC	CASSYRPSSYEQYF
TRBJ1-2	.	TRBV6-1	medium-sized	TGTGCCAGCAGTGAAGCTGCAGGCTCTTATGGCTACACCTTC	CASSEAAGSYGYTF
TRBJ2-7	.	TRBV15	medium-sized	TGTGCCACCAGCCTCAGCTCCTACGAGCAGTACTTC	CATSLSSYEQYF
TRBJ2-7	.	TRBV3-1	.	TGTGCCAGCAGCTTGGCGGGGAACTCCTACGAGCAGTACTTC	CASSLAGNSYEQYF
TRBJ1-2	.	TRBV6-1	many	TGTGCCAGCAGACTCACTCCGGACGGATGGGGGGGCTACACCTTC	CASRLTPDGWGGYTF
TRBJ2-5	TRBD1	TRBV18	many	TGTGCCAGCTCATGGACAGGAGGTCCCCAGTACTTC	CASSWTGGPQYF
TRBJ2-4	TRBD2	TRBV4-1	once	TGCGCCAGCAGCCGGGCCGGGACTAGCGACAAAAACATTCAGTACTTC	CASSRAGTSDKNIQYF
TRBJ2-1	TRBD2	TRBV7-2	many	TGTGCCAGCAGCTTAGGGGGTAGCGGGAGGAATGAGCAGTTCTTC	CASSLGGSGRNEQFF
TRBJ2-3	TRBD2	TRBV6-1	few	TGTGCCAGCAGTGAAGACGGGACTAGCGGGAAGGATACGCAGTATTTT	CASSEDGTSGKDTQYF
TRBJ2-3	TRBD2	TRBV6-5	many	TGTGCCAGCAGTTACCGGGAGGGGGGCACAGATACGCAGTATTTT	CASSYREGGTDTQYF
TRBJ1-2	TRBD1	TRBV12-5	many	TGTGCTAGTGGTTTGGTACGAATATCGGACAGGGCCCCAAGGGATGGCTACACCTTC	CASGLVRISDRAPRDGYTF
TRBJ1-2	.	TRBV12-3/TRBV12-4	.	TGTGCCAGCAGTAAAGGGACCGCCGGTGGCTACACCTTC	CASSKGTAGGYTF
TRBJ2-2	.	TRBV11-2	.	TGTGCCAGCGTCCAGGGACCTCTCACCGGGGAGCTGTTTTTT	CASVQGPLTGELFF
TRBJ2-1	.	TRBV6-2/TRBV6-3	medium-sized	TGTGCCAGCAGCGATGGGACTGAGCAGTTCTTC	CASSDGTEQFF
TRBJ1-1	.	TRBV10-3	many	TGTGCCATCAGTGAGTTTAGGGCACAAATGAACACTGAAGCTTTCTTT	CAISEFRAQMNTEAFF
TRBJ1-2	TRBD1	TRBV30	large	TGTGCCTGGAGTAGCGGGACAGGGAATAACTATGGCTACACCTTC	CAWSSGTGNNYGYTF
TRBJ1-4	TRBD1	TRBV10-2	many	TGCGCCAGCAGTGATCCCCCAGGGGGCCCTAATGAAAAACTGTTTTTT	CASSDPPGGPNEKLFF
TRBJ1-5	TRBD1	TRBV28	many	TGTGCCAGCAGTTCGGGACAGTTTAGCAATCAGCCCCAGCATTTT	CASSSGQFSNQPQHF
TRBJ1-5	.	TRBV6-1	.	TGTGCCAGCAGTGAATTCATGGGGAATAGCAATCAGCCCCAGCATTTT	CASSEFMGNSNQPQHF
TRBJ2-5	.	TRBV7-9	many	TGTGCCAGCAGCTTCCCTCTCCCGACCCAGTACTTC	CASSFPLPTQYF
TRBJ2-7	TRBD1	TRBV19	medium-sized	TGTGCCAGTAGTATTAGGGCAGGGGGATCCTACGAGCAGTACTTC	CASSIRAGGSYEQYF
TRBJ2-3	.	TRBV9	many	TGTGCCAGCAGCGTACTAGACACAGATACGCAGTATTTT	CASSVLDTDTQYF
TRBJ2-7	.	TRBV5-5	many	TGTGCCAGCAGCTCAGGCAGGGTTTCGGGCCTCGAGCAGTACTTC	CASSSGRVSGLEQYF
TRBJ1-1	.	TRBV30	medium-sized	TGTGCCTGGAGTGTTACAGGAGTAATGAACACTGAAGCTTTCTTT	CAWSVTGVMNTEAFF
TRBJ2-2	TRBD2	TRBV20-1	.	TGCAGTGCTAGTGGACTAGCGGGAGGGCCCGGGGAGCCGTTTTTT	CSASGLAGGPGEPFF
TRBJ2-1	TRBD2	TRBV11-2	.	TGTGCCAGCAGCGAGAGCCTACTAAGCGGGAGGGTCTACAATGAGCAGTTCTTC	CASSESLLSGRVYNEQFF